This is a list of T cell receptor beta chains from one sample in a study of early T cells in non-severe SARS-CoV-2 infection. TCRdb called the 5' RACE reads again in MiXCR, with one record for every CDR3 protein. The sample yields 110,000 or so distinct CDR3 sequences, about 12% seen once. The sample taken for sequencing was whole blood. Receptor source: an adult who was a healthcare worker with PCR-confirmed SARS-CoV-2 infection or an uninfected control (not recorded which). CDR3s include the opening cysteine and the closing phenylalanine or tryptophan. The D gene is left open where the match is weak. A clone size is listed for some rows: how often the clone was seen (once, few, many), or a class if it is expanded.

clone_size	cdr3_length	v_call	j_call	d_call	cdr3_aa	cdr3_nt
few	18	TRBV15	TRBJ2-5	TRBD2	CATSRARLIAGTRETQYF	TGTGCCACCAGCAGAGCCCGCCTGATAGCGGGGACTCGAGAGACCCAGTACTTC
-	14	TRBV30	TRBJ2-1	TRBD1	CALGGRGRGDEQFF	TGTGCCTTAGGGGGCAGGGGGCGCGGGGATGAGCAGTTCTTC
few	17	TRBV20-1	TRBJ2-7	TRBD2	CSADPRLAGGESYEQYF	TGCAGTGCTGACCCCCGACTAGCGGGAGGGGAGTCCTACGAGCAGTACTTC
few	14	TRBV29-1	TRBJ1-2	TRBD1	CSVEDRRFLNGYTF	TGCAGCGTTGAGGACAGGCGTTTTTTGAATGGCTACACCTTC
few	13	TRBV2	TRBJ2-7	-	CASSDPNTYEQYF	TGTGCCAGCAGTGACCCCAATACCTACGAGCAGTACTTC
many	16	TRBV20-1	TRBJ2-1	-	CSASSLLGTSYNEQFF	TGCAGTGCTAGCTCGCTTCTAGGGACCTCCTACAATGAGCAGTTCTTC
few	16	TRBV11-3	TRBJ2-3	-	CASSFSRGDSTDTQYF	TGTGCCAGCAGCTTTTCCCGCGGGGATAGCACAGATACGCAGTATTTT
many	13	TRBV19	TRBJ1-5	-	CASTPPGGAPQHF	TGTGCCAGTACCCCGCCGGGGGGCGCCCCCCAGCATTTT
few	12	TRBV6-6	TRBJ2-1	-	CASSLGVHEQFF	TGTGCCAGCAGTCTAGGGGTGCATGAGCAGTTCTTC
-	14	TRBV4-1	TRBJ2-5	TRBD1	CASSHWTGKETQYF	TGCGCCAGCAGCCATTGGACAGGAAAAGAGACCCAGTACTTC
-	15	TRBV6-6	TRBJ2-1	-	CASSFIGHFYNEQFF	TGTGCCAGCTCCTTTATAGGACACTTCTACAATGAGCAGTTCTTC
-	15	TRBV11-2	TRBJ1-1	-	CASSLRGQQNTEAFF	TGTGCCAGCAGCCTCCGAGGACAGCAGAACACTGAAGCTTTCTTT
few	13	TRBV30	TRBJ2-3	-	CAWSQTYTDTQYF	TGTGCCTGGAGTCAGACCTACACAGATACGCAGTATTTT
-	17	TRBV7-8	TRBJ2-7	TRBD2	CASSLVGAGASRGEQYF	TGTGCCAGCAGCTTAGTGGGAGCGGGAGCCAGCAGAGGCGAGCAGTACTTC
many	16	TRBV12-5	TRBJ1-1	-	CASGLEALGGLTEAFF	TGTGCTAGTGGTTTGGAGGCCCTGGGGGGGCTCACTGAAGCTTTCTTT
few	12	TRBV20-1	TRBJ2-1	TRBD1	CSAQGVNNEQFF	TGCAGTGCCCAGGGGGTGAACAATGAGCAGTTCTTC
once	13	TRBV2	TRBJ2-2	-	CASTGFGTGELFF	TGTGCCAGCACTGGGTTCGGCACCGGGGAGCTGTTTTTT
few	15	TRBV5-4	TRBJ1-2	-	CASSLGAGEVYGYTF	TGTGCCAGCAGCTTGGGGGCAGGGGAGGTCTATGGCTACACCTTC
many	15	TRBV29-1	TRBJ1-1	-	CSVPLTTPTNTEAFF	TGCAGCGTTCCCCTGACTACACCAACGAACACTGAAGCTTTCTTT
few	12	TRBV5-4	TRBJ2-1	-	CASSPPGQQQFF	TGTGCCAGCAGCCCCCCTGGACAGCAGCAGTTCTTC
-	13	TRBV6-6	TRBJ1-1	TRBD1	CASIQGQRREAFF	TGTGCCAGCATCCAGGGACAGAGACGTGAAGCTTTCTTT
-	15	TRBV12-5	TRBJ2-1	TRBD1	CASALVDRGHGEQFF	TGTGCTAGTGCCCTAGTGGACAGGGGGCATGGTGAGCAGTTCTTC
-	12	TRBV28	TRBJ2-1	-	CASSPRDDEQFF	TGTGCCAGCAGTCCCAGGGACGATGAGCAGTTCTTC
many	10	TRBV30	TRBJ2-3	-	CATRLDTQYF	TGTGCAACGCGGTTAGATACGCAGTATTTT
few	14	TRBV28	TRBJ2-7	-	CASSPNSRFDEQYF	TGTGCCAGCAGCCCAAACTCGCGGTTCGACGAGCAGTACTTC
-	14	TRBV6-5	TRBJ2-1	TRBD1	CASSYRGQPNEQFF	TGTGCCAGCAGTTACAGGGGACAGCCAAATGAGCAGTTCTTC
many	16	TRBV14	TRBJ2-1	TRBD1	CASRQWDRGRASEQFF	TGTGCCAGCAGACAATGGGACAGGGGGCGGGCGAGTGAGCAGTTCTTC
few	13	TRBV3-1	TRBJ1-1	-	CASSKQVNTEAFF	TGTGCCAGCAGCAAACAGGTGAACACTGAAGCTTTCTTT
-	16	TRBV5-1	TRBJ2-3	TRBD1	CASSTGQGPRTDTQYF	TGCGCCAGCAGCACGGGACAGGGGCCTCGCACAGATACGCAGTATTTT
-	18	TRBV9	TRBJ2-6	TRBD1	CASSVDPRGGAGANVLTF	TGTGCCAGCAGCGTAGACCCCCGAGGGGGCGCTGGGGCCAACGTCCTGACTTTC
many	14	TRBV4-2	TRBJ1-1	-	CASSQGAGWTEAFF	TGTGCCAGCAGCCAAGGGGCAGGTTGGACTGAAGCTTTCTTT
few	15	TRBV7-3	TRBJ2-1	TRBD2	CATAPSLAGYNEQFF	TGTGCCACCGCACCCTCTTTAGCGGGATACAATGAGCAGTTCTTC
-	11	TRBV10-2	TRBJ2-3	-	CASTSTDTQYF	TGCGCCAGCACTAGCACAGATACGCAGTATTTT
few	12	TRBV5-4	TRBJ2-7	-	CASSDDGYEQYF	TGTGCCAGCAGCGATGACGGCTACGAGCAGTACTTC
-	16	TRBV2	TRBJ2-7	TRBD2	CASRSSGTPFANEQYF	TGTGCCAGCAGGTCTAGCGGGACCCCCTTCGCCAACGAGCAGTACTTC
few	14	TRBV28	TRBJ2-5	-	CASSLPRLRETQYF	TGTGCCAGCAGTTTACCCCGACTGCGAGAGACCCAGTACTTC
-	17	TRBV29-1	TRBJ2-2	-	CSVEVGSQGGRTGELFF	TGCAGCGTTGAAGTGGGTAGCCAGGGCGGTAGGACCGGGGAGCTGTTTTTT
many	15	TRBV6-6	TRBJ1-1	TRBD1	CASSRTGGMNTEAFF	TGTGCCAGCAGCCGGACAGGGGGAATGAACACTGAAGCTTTCTTT
-	13	TRBV12-5	TRBJ2-5	-	CASGLGTAGTQYF	TGTGCTAGTGGTTTGGGGACAGCGGGGACCCAGTACTTC
once	16	TRBV10-3	TRBJ2-6	-	CAIRVPGVSGANVLTF	TGTGCCATCAGGGTTCCGGGTGTCTCTGGGGCCAACGTCCTGACTTTC
many	11	TRBV29-1	TRBJ2-5	-	CSARGQETQYF	TGCAGCGCGAGGGGCCAAGAGACCCAGTACTTC
-	15	TRBV5-6	TRBJ2-3	TRBD2	CASSLPSGGQGTQYF	TGTGCCAGCAGCTTGCCTAGCGGGGGGCAGGGTACGCAGTATTTT
few	16	TRBV3-1	TRBJ2-7	TRBD1	CASSQGPLRTGDEQYF	TGTGCCAGCAGCCAAGGTCCCTTAAGGACAGGGGACGAGCAGTACTTC
few	16	TRBV9	TRBJ2-5	TRBD2	CASSVGLAVRQETQYF	TGTGCCAGCAGCGTAGGCCTAGCGGTTCGTCAAGAGACCCAGTACTTC
many	13	TRBV5-6	TRBJ1-2	-	CASSFQGHYGYTF	TGTGCCAGCAGCTTCCAGGGGCACTATGGCTACACCTTC
many	16	TRBV20-1	TRBJ2-1	TRBD2	CSARSSGSSAYNEQFF	TGCAGTGCTAGAAGTAGCGGGAGTTCGGCCTACAATGAGCAGTTCTTC
few	19	TRBV6-5	TRBJ2-6	TRBD2	CASSYPRVAGVSGANVLTF	TGTGCCAGCAGTTACCCCAGGGTAGCGGGAGTTTCTGGGGCCAACGTCCTGACTTTC
few	17	TRBV7-9	TRBJ1-2	-	CASSRAIGTATNYGYTF	TGTGCCAGCAGCCGCGCTATTGGGACGGCAACCAACTATGGCTACACCTTC
few	13	TRBV18	TRBJ1-1	-	CASSPKEGRGAFF	TGTGCCAGCTCACCAAAAGAGGGTCGAGGCGCTTTCTTT
many	14	TRBV29-1	TRBJ2-5	TRBD2	CSVSFSGRGETQYF	TGCAGCGTATCTTTTAGCGGGAGAGGAGAGACCCAGTACTTC
-	18	TRBV12-5	TRBJ1-6	TRBD1	CASGYRTGLSSYNSPLHF	TGTGCTAGTGGTTATAGGACAGGGTTGAGCTCCTATAATTCACCCCTCCACTTT
many	14	TRBV7-8	TRBJ2-1	-	CASSLVGRYNEQFF	TGTGCCAGCAGCTTAGTGGGGCGGTACAATGAGCAGTTCTTC
few	13	TRBV10-3	TRBJ2-6	-	CAISETGANVLTF	TGTGCCATCAGTGAGACTGGGGCCAACGTCCTGACTTTC
-	16	TRBV21-1	TRBJ2-1	-	CASSKIASGGYNEQFF	TGTGCCAGCAGCAAAATCGCTAGCGGGGGTTACAATGAGCAGTTCTTC